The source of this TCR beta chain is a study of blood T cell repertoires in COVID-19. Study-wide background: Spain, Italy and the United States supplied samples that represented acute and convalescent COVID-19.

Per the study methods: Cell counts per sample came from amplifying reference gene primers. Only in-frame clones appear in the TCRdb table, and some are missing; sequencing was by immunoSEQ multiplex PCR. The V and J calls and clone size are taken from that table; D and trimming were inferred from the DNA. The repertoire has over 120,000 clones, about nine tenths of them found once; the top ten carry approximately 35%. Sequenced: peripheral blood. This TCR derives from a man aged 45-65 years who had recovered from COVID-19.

The CDR3 DNA is TGTGCCAGCAGCTTATGGGCTAGCGGGGGGGGATCTGGTTACAATGAGCAGTTCTTC. Amino acids: CASSLWASGGGSGYNEQFF. The chain has TRBV7-6 and TRBJ2-1, with TRBD2 matching 12 bases. Germline V gene sequence: CDR1 SGHVS, CDR2 FNYEAQ. The CDR3 runs 19 residues. Trimming cost V 2 bases and J 4 bases; bases outside gene matches: 12. The whole variable domain, remainder taken from reference TRBV7-6 and TRBJ2-1, is GAGVSQSPRYKVTKRGQDVALRCDPISGHVSLYWYRQALGQGPEFLTYFNYEAQQDKSGLPNDRFSAERPEGSISTLTIQRTEQRDSAMYRCASSLWASGGGSGYNEQFFGPGTRLTVL.